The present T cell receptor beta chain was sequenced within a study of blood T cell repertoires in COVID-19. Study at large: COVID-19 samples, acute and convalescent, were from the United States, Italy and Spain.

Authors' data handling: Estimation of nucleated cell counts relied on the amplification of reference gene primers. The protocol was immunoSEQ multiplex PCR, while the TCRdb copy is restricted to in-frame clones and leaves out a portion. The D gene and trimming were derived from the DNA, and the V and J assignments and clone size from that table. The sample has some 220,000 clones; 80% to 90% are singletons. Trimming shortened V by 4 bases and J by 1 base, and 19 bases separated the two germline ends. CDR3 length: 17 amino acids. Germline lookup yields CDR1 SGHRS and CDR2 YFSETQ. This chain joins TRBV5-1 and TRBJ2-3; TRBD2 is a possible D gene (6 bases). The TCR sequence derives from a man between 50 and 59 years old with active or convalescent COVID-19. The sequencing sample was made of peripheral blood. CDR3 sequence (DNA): TGCGCCAGCAGCCTAGGCAGGGAGTGGAGGGGCACAGATACGCAGTATTTT. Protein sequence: CASSLGREWRGTDTQYF.